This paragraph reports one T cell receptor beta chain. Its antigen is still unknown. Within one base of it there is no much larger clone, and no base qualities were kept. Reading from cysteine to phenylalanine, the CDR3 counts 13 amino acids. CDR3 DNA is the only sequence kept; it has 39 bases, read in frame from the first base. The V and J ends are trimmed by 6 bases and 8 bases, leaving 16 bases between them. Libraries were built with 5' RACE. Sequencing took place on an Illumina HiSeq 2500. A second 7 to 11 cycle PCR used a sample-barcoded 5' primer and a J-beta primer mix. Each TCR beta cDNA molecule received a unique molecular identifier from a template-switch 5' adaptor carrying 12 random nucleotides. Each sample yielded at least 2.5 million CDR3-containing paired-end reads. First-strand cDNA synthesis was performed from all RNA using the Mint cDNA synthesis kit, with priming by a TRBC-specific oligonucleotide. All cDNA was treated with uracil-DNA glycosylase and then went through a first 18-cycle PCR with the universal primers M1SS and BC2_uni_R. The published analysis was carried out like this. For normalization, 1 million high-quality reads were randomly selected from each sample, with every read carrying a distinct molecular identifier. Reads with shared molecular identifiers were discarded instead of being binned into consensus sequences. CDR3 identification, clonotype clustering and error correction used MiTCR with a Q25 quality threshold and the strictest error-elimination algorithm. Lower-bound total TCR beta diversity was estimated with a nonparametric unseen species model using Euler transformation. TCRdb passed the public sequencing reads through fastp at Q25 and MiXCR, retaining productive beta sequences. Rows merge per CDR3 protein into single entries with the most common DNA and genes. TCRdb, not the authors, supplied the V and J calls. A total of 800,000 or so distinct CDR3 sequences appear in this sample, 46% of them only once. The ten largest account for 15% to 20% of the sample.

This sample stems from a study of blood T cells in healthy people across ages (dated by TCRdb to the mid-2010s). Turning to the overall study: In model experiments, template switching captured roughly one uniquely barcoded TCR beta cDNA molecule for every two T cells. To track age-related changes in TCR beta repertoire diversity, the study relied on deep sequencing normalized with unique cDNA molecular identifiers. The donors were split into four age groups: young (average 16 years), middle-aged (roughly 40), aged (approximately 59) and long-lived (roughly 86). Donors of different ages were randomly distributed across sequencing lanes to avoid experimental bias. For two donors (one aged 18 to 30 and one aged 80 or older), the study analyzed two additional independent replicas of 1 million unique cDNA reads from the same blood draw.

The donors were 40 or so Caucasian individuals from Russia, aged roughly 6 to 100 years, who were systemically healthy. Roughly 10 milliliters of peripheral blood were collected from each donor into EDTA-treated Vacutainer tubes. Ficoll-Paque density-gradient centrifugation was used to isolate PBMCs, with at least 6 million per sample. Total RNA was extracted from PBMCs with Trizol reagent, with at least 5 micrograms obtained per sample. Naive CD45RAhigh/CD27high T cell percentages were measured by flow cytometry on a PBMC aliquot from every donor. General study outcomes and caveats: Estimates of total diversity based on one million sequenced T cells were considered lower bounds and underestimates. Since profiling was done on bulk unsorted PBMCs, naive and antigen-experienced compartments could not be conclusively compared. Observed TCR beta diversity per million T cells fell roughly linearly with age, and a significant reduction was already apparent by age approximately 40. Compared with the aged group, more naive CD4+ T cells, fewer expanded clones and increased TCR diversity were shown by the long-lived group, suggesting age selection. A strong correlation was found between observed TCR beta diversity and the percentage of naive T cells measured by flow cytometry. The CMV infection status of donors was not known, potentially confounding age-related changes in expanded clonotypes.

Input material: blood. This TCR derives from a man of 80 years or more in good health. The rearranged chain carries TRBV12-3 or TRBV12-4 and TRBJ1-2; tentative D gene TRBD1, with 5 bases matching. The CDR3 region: CASRNGGVGGYTF. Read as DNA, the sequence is TGTGCCAGCAGAAACGGGGGGGTCGGAGGCTACACCTTC.